The sequence of this TCR beta chain was determined in a study of blood T cell repertoires in COVID-19 (dated by TCRdb to 2019 to 2021). Background on the whole study: Samples covering the acute and convalescent phases of COVID-19 were provided by collaborators in the United States, Italy and Spain. The prospective study material was composed of cDNA or gDNA derived from T cells, B-cell-depleted T cells, or PBMCs. Subjects who had been exposed to COVID-19, were actively infected with it, or had recovered from it provided the deeply sampled blood TCRbeta repertoires that made up the dataset. The repertoires were released in a freely available public database intended as a resource for research on the immune response to SARS-CoV-2. Samples were obtained from the ongoing ImmuneRACE study (first 160 participants) and from roughly 1,300 subjects provided by 6 global collaborators. Sample metadata almost always included a de-identified subject ID, COVID-19 status, age in years and sex. Where available, HLA class I and class II types were obtained from metadata supplied by the sample provider rather than from assay-based typing. Findings and caveats that apply to the study as a whole: How much clinical and demographic metadata was included differed by source and by participant, and the metadata was provided uncurated.

TCRbeta CDR3 regions were amplified from genomic DNA by means of the immunoSEQ Assay, a bias-controlled multiplex PCR. In the paper's pipeline: Within the assay, amplification of reference gene primers was used to estimate how many nucleated cells each sample contained. To quantify the absolute abundance of each unique TCRbeta CDR3 rearrangement, sequence reads were collapsed and filtered. For each sample, productive Simpson clonality was calculated as the square root of Simpson's diversity index across productive rearrangements. What TCRdb holds here is the immuneACCESS table cut down to in-frame rearrangements. Part of the clones is not present; checked against another copy, under half of the missing clones reflect an unresolved V gene, and the others are unexplained. V and J calls and clone size are copied from that table; D and trimming were computed from the DNA. The sample table lists fewer than 100,000 clones, about four fifths of them with a count of one. Approximately 24% of the sample rests with the top ten.

The collaborating institutions used their own protocols to collect whole blood in K2EDTA tubes. For TCRbeta analysis, collaborators shipped samples in one of three forms: frozen whole blood, isolated PBMCs, or DNA extracted from either of those sample types. The CDR3 numbers 15 residues from cysteine through phenylalanine. The DNA shown is the 45-base CDR3, in frame from base 1. For CDR1 and CDR2, the germline V gene lists MNHNS and SASEGT. V is clipped by 3 bases and J by 6 bases, and the sequence between their germline boundaries is 12 bases long. In regard to this clone: Its antigen remains unidentified. The input lacks base qualities; no much larger clone sits a single base away.

Sequenced: peripheral blood. The source of this sequence is a human donor in a cohort sampled during active COVID-19. The chain is made from TRBV6-1 and TRBJ1-6; too little of a D gene remains to name it. The DNA reads as follows: TGTGCCAGCAGTGAGAGGTCTGGCCCTAATTCACCCCTCCACTTT. Its product reads: CASSERSGPNSPLHF.